The following is a TCR beta chain sequence with its context. Its specific antigen is unknown. One base away there is no much larger clone; base qualities are not given. This sample is drawn from a study of cytomegalovirus exposure and HLA in healthy donors (dated by TCRdb to 2016 to 2017). Context from the whole study: An earlier analysis of some 620 of the donors reported roughly 300 Gb of sequence data and around 100 million unique TCR beta sequences obtained from 150 million to 200 million T cells. Typing coverage varied by locus: about 620-640 donors for A, B, C, DRB1 and DQB1; 522 for DQA1; over 600 for DPA1; 450 to 480 for DPB1. An early release covering around 630 HLA-typed donors comprised 250 to 350 gigabases of sequencing data and about 90 million unique TCR sequences. The study combined high-throughput TCR immunosequencing, statistical association of individual TCRs with disease status, and machine learning to predict cytomegalovirus infection status. A few DR-DQ haplotypes were treated as single units for association and clustering because of strong linkage in the cohort. Donor age, sex, ethnicity and CMV serostatus were collected together with the repertoire data. Class I and class II HLA loci were covered by the typing at four-digit resolution. Besides the first cohort of 500 to 700 subjects, a separate validation cohort made up of roughly 120 different subjects was used. Using immunosequencing, the study profiled T cell repertoires from 666 subjects and related those repertoires to cytomegalovirus serostatus. The study aimed to test whether signatures of past pathogen exposure could be identified by cataloging public T cell receptors. Of the roughly 400 genotyped donors, roughly 80% fell in the genetic ancestry cluster associated with self-reported Caucasian donors. A later analysis re-examined previously published TCR beta repertoires from 600 to 700 donors and added high-resolution HLA genotyping to investigate patterns of TCR occurrence. Rather than using new phenotypic data, the later analysis identified candidate immune exposures from TCR beta sequences and from how often those sequences occurred across donors. Genome-wide SNP genotypes for about three fifths of the roughly 700 donors were used in a later genetic analysis, which treated that subset as a discovery cohort. All discovery cohort repertoires had been generated on a single sequencing platform. To decide whether each TCR beta V gene segment behaved as functional or pseudogenic, an earlier analysis of some 600 of the donors relied on high-throughput TCR beta sequencing. Among around 400 genotyped donors of the cohort, an average of approximately 250,000 unique TCR beta nucleotide sequences were sequenced per donor, around 20% of them non-productive. The research as a whole found: The classifier was reported to diagnose cytomegalovirus status with high specificity and sensitivity in both the original cohort and the validation cohort. Broadly in line with IMGT annotations, most TCR beta V segments showed up in productive rearrangements about 87% or about 30% of the time in an earlier analysis of some 590 of the donors. A further reported finding was that TCR beta sequences accurately predicted the HLA-A and HLA-B alleles for most subjects in the first cohort. Correlated functional status among segregating V segments might reflect linkage disequilibrium, but an unknown experimental factor could not be ruled out. This cohort had only TCR beta chains sequenced, and the lack of alpha or paired-chain data limited which features could be detected. A later analysis reported that several top co-occurrence clusters appeared linked to parvovirus B19, influenza, CMV and Epstein-Barr virus. A total of 150 or so TCR beta chains were listed by the study as associated with cytomegalovirus. In a later genetic analysis, fewer N-insertions in productive TCRs were reported among donors in an Asian-associated ancestry cluster than the roughly 640-donor mean. When HLA alleles, especially DR and DQ, strongly co-occurred, TCR associations were difficult to assign to individual alleles. Some IMGT-functional V segments, including TRBV6-2 and TRBV6-3, could not be distinguished by the 87-base-pair reads and were therefore excluded. According to a later analysis, most CMV-associated TCR beta chains appeared to be HLA-restricted, and the HLA associations seemed to be driven largely by CMV exposure. According to a later analysis, TCR association rates differed among HLA loci, with DRB1 alleles showing the most associated TCRs and HLA-C alleles showing the fewest. According to the authors, the approach could potentially be generalized to other disease states and immunological phenotypes. A later analysis associated approximately 17,000 TCR beta sequences with specific HLA alleles at a false discovery rate of 0.05. A cluster of highly shared sequence variants was judged likely to represent a technical artifact of the sequencing pipeline. Because counts were too low, seventeen rarely observed V segments, including chromosome 9 orphons, were left out of the earlier analysis of a few hundred of the donors. Three of the identified cytomegalovirus-associated TCR beta chains were confirmed in vitro to be specific for cytomegalovirus antigens. Immune exposure information for the cohort was limited to CMV serostatus. In a later analysis, HLA-associated TCR beta chains were found to be more clonally expanded and to have lower generation probabilities than equally common non-associated chains. Most TCR sequences were observed very rarely across donors, whereas some public TCRs were present in many individuals. V-gene and J-gene trimming of TCR beta chains was associated with a missense DCLRE1C variant in a later genetic analysis, and the association was replicated in an independent cohort. Roughly uniform sequencing depth across donors was assumed in presence/absence analyses, although this assumption may not hold. HLA typing was unavailable for some donors at each locus, so association tests used only the typed subset.

The method behind the library was the immunoSEQ multiplex PCR assay. A mixture of 60 forward primers for TCR Vbeta segments and 13 reverse primers for TCR Jbeta segments was used in the multiplex PCR. The CDR3 region of rearranged TCR beta genes was amplified from genomic DNA by a multiplex PCR assay. Amplified TCR beta libraries were sequenced as 87-base-pair reads on the Illumina HiSeq System. On the authors' methods: A later analysis counted about 76 million unique TCR beta chains across the roughly 700 repertoires, and roughly 11 million of these chains were shared by at least two donors. To remove PCR and sequencing errors, raw reads were error-corrected and collapsed into unique sequences using a nearest-neighbor algorithm that merged closely related sequences. V, D and J gene segments were assigned by aligning CDR3 sequences to IMGT reference sequences. Each retained sequence needed at least a six-nucleotide match to both a V gene segment and a J gene segment. Rearrangements were classified as productive when the CDR3 lacked stop codons and remained in frame with V and J, and all other rearrangements were classified as non-productive. CDR3 was defined by IMGT convention, running from the second conserved V-encoded cysteine to the conserved J-encoded phenylalanine. In an earlier analysis of 500 to 650 of the donors, sequences lacking an unambiguous match to a single V gene segment were excluded. An earlier analysis of around 600 of the donors classified V segments as functional when productive rearrangements were above 56.7% and as segregating when the standard deviation between donors was above 5%. A statistical classification framework was built to diagnose cytomegalovirus status from the catalog of TCR beta chain sequences. In a later analysis, TCR nucleotide sequences were compared against IMGT/GENE-DB human TR gene sequences so that V and J genes could be assigned. Using the TCRdist pipeline, a later analysis assigned CDR3 sequences along with most-parsimonious VDJ recombination scenarios. In a later analysis, each TCR beta chain was defined by its CDR3 amino acid sequence together with its V-gene family, and reads without a unique V-gene family were excluded. In a later analysis, approximately 640 highly shared, low-generation-probability nucleotide sequences were removed to address suspected cross-contamination and a sequencing artifact. In a later analysis, a clonal expansion index was calculated for each public chain from normalized within-repertoire ranks of inferred template counts. In a later analysis, generation probabilities were computed with a VDJ recombination model fitted to out-of-frame rearrangements, and the resulting probabilities were checked against IGoR. In a later analysis, TCR-TCR, TCR-HLA and TCR-CMV co-occurrence was scored with hypergeometric tests, and a repertoire-size bias correction was applied to TCR pairs. A later analysis estimated false discovery rates by permuting HLA or CMV assignments 20 times. In a later analysis, co-occurring TCRs were grouped using DBSCAN, and TCRdist sequence similarity was added for clustering within HLA-allele-positive subsets. For co-occurrence clustering, repertoires with fewer than 30,000 or more than 120,000 public chains were excluded, along with roughly 5 repertoires with anomalous nucleotide sharing. The table comes from immuneACCESS by way of TCRdb, which keeps in-frame sequences with V and J called. Part of the clones is missing from these tables; in studies checked, under half for an unresolved V gene and the rest for unknown reasons. V and J calls and clone size are those listed in that table; D and trimming were worked out from the DNA. Here the sample has about 150,000 clones; about 82% occur a single time. The leading ten clones occupy roughly 3.5% of the sample.

The cohort was made up of hundreds of healthy bone marrow donors. At the time of sampling, every cohort member was nominally healthy, though immune exposures that went unrecorded were likely present. The donor tested CMV seronegative and was one of the 352 seronegative cohort members. Every donor gave a peripheral blood sample, and the peripheral blood mononuclear cells from that sample were used for TCR beta sequencing. Genomic DNA extraction from the blood cell samples was performed with the Qiagen DNeasy Blood Extraction Kit. The CDR3 has 17 amino acids, counting the end cysteine and phenylalanine. Only CDR3 DNA remains: 51 bases, in frame from the first base. As encoded in the germline V gene (reference sequence), CDR1 is MNHEY while CDR2 is SMNVEV. V and J are truncated by 5 bases and 7 bases respectively, leaving an intervening sequence of 24 bases.

The receptor's source is a male donor in good health and CMV-seronegative. Source material: PBMCs. This sequence uses TRBV27 and TRBJ2-1, and possibly TRBD2, on 5 matching bases. The bases read TGTGCCAGCAGTCTAGACGGGATGAGGGTGGGGTTTAATGAGCAGTTCTTC. Translation gives CASSLDGMRVGFNEQFF.